This is a list of T cell receptor beta chains from one sample in a study of metastatic and nonmetastatic thyroid tumors. TCRdb re-clonotyped the PCR reads through MiXCR. This sample yields thousands of clones, of which 35% to 40% are seen a single time; around 40% belongs to the top ten. Input material: tumor tissue. The receptors come from a female donor with papillary thyroid cancer or a benign thyroid nodule (not recorded which). Some clones in this sample may be carry-over from other donors' samples. Both conserved end residues are trimmed from each CDR3.

V gene,CDR3 length,J gene,CDR3 protein
TRBV20-1,11,TRBJ1-2,SARQGRDYGYT
TRBV6-1,14,TRBJ2-7,ASNGLAGDSSYEQY
TRBV18,9,TRBJ2-7,ASSHGDEQY
TRBV2,12,TRBJ1-2,ASSEGDRDYGHT
TRBV11-3,14,TRBJ2-5,ASSLGTLGTEETQY
TRBV6-1,13,TRBJ2-7,ASSVTTGIVYEQY
TRBV11-2,13,TRBJ2-7,ASSLEAYGSYEQY
TRBV18,11,TRBJ2-7,ASSSGLFYEQY
TRBV6-2/TRBV6-3,13,TRBJ1-3,ASSYSGTSGNTIY
TRBV4-1,13,TRBJ2-3,ASSQRQATGDTQY
TRBV4-1,12,TRBJ2-5,ASSQEGRAETQY
TRBV27,12,TRBJ2-3,ASIGSGARDTQY
TRBV18,9,TRBJ2-2,ASSPTGELF
TRBV20-1,11,TRBJ2-3,SASRRFTDTQY
TRBV28,12,TRBJ1-2,ASSPGRSNYGYT
TRBV24-1,13,TRBJ2-5,ATSDFIGSQETQY
TRBV5-1,13,TRBJ2-2,ASSSNTISTGELF
TRBV20-1,13,TRBJ2-1,SSFSGSDGSDEQF
TRBV6-5,13,TRBJ2-7,ASSYQTGGGYEQY
TRBV5-1,11,TRBJ1-1,ASSLQADTEAF
TRBV5-6,15,TRBJ2-7,ASSLSLAGVSSYEQY
TRBV7-3,13,TRBJ2-3,ASSLTGVPTDTQY
TRBV6-5,11,TRBJ2-7,ASSYSDGYEQY
TRBV5-1,16,TRBJ1-2,ASSLGTGTGIPNYGYT
TRBV30,12,TRBJ2-6,ARSSGVGANVLT
TRBV5-1,15,TRBJ2-3,ASSGILRDRGTDTQY
TRBV30,13,TRBJ2-1,AWTPGTAHKNEQF
TRBV12-3/TRBV12-4,11,TRBJ1-1,ASSPYGGAEAF
TRBV2,9,TRBJ2-7,ASSPTYEQY
TRBV2,15,TRBJ2-3,ASRRQGRETSTDTQY
TRBV5-4,14,TRBJ2-3,ASSLGLAVSTDTQY
TRBV6-2/TRBV6-3,12,TRBJ2-1,ASSYAAGVGGEF
TRBV10-1,12,TRBJ1-6,ASSEAHRVSPLH
TRBV11-2,12,TRBJ2-7,ASSSTGRAYEQY
TRBV2,13,TRBJ1-5,ASSGGPDSNPPQH
TRBV25-1,10,TRBJ1-2,ASRGQFDGYT
TRBV28,12,TRBJ2-7,ASSLSYRSYEQY
TRBV20-1,10,TRBJ1-1,SARREPKPAF
TRBV27,11,TRBJ2-7,ASSRTRSYEQY
TRBV20-1,9,TRBJ2-7,SGASGYEQY